The next 26 T cell receptor beta chains were all read from a single sample in a study of monozygotic twins with cystic fibrosis. TCRdb's copy holds only in-frame clones and misses some; the assay was immunoSEQ multiplex PCR. The sample carries approximately 11,000 clones, approximately 96% recorded once. Material: blood. These receptors were taken from a boy between 10 and 17 years old with cystic fibrosis.

The CDR3 spells CASSLRQNSYNSPLHF. CDR3 nucleotide sequence: TGTGCCAGCAGCTTGCGGCAGAACTCCTATAATTCACCCCTCCACTTT. The chain recombines TRBV7-2 with TRBJ1-6; D not certain. The CDR3 totals 16 residues. Trimming took 3 bases from V and 0 from J, leaving 9 bases between them. Germline V gives CDR1 SGHTA, CDR2 FQGNSA. Based on the CDR3 plus reference TRBV7-2 and TRBJ1-6, the full variable domain is GAGVSQSPSNKVTEKGKDVELRCDPISGHTALYWYRQSLGQGLEFLIYFQGNSAPDKSGLPSDRFSAERTGGSVSTLTIQRTQQEDSAVYLCASSLRQNSYNSPLHFGNGTRLTVT.

The chain has TRBV10-3 and TRBJ2-7; D uncertain. The CDR3 sequence is 13 residues long. The germline V and J ends were trimmed by 8 bases and 0 bases, with 11 bases remaining between them. Germline V gives CDR1 ENHRY, CDR2 SYGVKD. The CDR3 DNA reads TGTGCCATCGAGGACGGATACTCCTACGAGCAGTACTTC. Its translation is CAIEDGYSYEQYF.

The chain employs TRBV15 and TRBJ1-1, with D uncertain. This CDR3 contains 14 residues. Germline CDR1 is LNHNV and CDR2 is YYDKDF (reference sequence). Trimming removed 2 bases from V and 4 bases from J, with 11 bases in between. The CDR3 spells CATSRLARGTEAFF. The CDR3 DNA follows: TGTGCCACCAGCAGACTTGCGCGGGGCACTGAAGCTTTCTTT. The full variable domain, in which reference TRBV15 and TRBJ1-1 provide the parts outside the CDR3, is DAMVIQNPRYQVTQFGKPVTLSCSQTLNHNVMYWYQQKSSQAPKLLFHYYDKDFNNEADTPDNFQSRRPNTSFCFLDIRSPGLGDTAMYLCATSRLARGTEAFFGQGTRLTVV.

This clone was detected once. This chain uses TRBV4-1 with TRBJ2-7; 8 positions match TRBD2. Germline trimming cut 0 bases from V and 7 bases from J; bases unmatched to any gene: 11. The V gene's germline CDR1 is MGHRA and CDR2 YSYEKL. The CDR3 has 16 residues. The CDR3 DNA sequence: TGCGCCAGCAGCCAAGAGGGTAGCGGGACTTTTAGGGAGCAGTACTTC. Its translation: CASSQEGSGTFREQYF.

This CDR3 reads CASSPSTIARQYF. For the CDR3, the DNA is TGTGCCAGCAGCCCCTCTACCATTGCGAGGCAGTACTTC. V is TRBV14 and J is TRBJ2-7; D not resolved. The CDR3 has 13 amino acids. Germline CDR1 and CDR2: SGHDN and FVKESK. Trimming shortened V by 4 bases and J by 9 bases, and 16 bases separated the two germline ends. The full variable domain, its missing parts supplied by reference TRBV14 and TRBJ2-7, is EAGVTQFPSHSVIEKGQTVTLRCDPISGHDNLYWYRRVMGKEIKFLLHFVKESKQDESGMPNNRFLAERTGGTYSTLKVQPAELEDSGVYFCASSPSTIARQYFGPGTRLTVT.

This sequence joins TRBV11-3 and TRBJ2-5, with 10 bases aligning to TRBD2. Germline CDR1 is SGHNT and CDR2 is YENEEA. V lost 1 base, J lost 2 bases, and 4 bases stayed unmatched. CDR3 length equals 16 residues. The CDR3 bases are TGTGCCAGCAGCTTAGTTACTAGCGGGGTTCAAGAGACCCAGTACTTC. It translates to CASSLVTSGVQETQYF.

This chain connects TRBV7-2 to TRBJ1-1, with TRBD1 as a possible D gene (5 bases). Germline CDR1 SGHTA, CDR2 FQGNSA. With 5 bases removed from V and 1 base from J, the gap between germline ends came to 11 bases. The CDR3 totals 14 residues. The CDR3 coding sequence is TGTGCCAGCAGCCCCCTGAGGGGGAACACTGAAGCTTTCTTT. Protein product: CASSPLRGNTEAFF.

V is TRBV2 and J is TRBJ2-3; no definite D call. Germline assignment: CDR1 SNHLY and CDR2 FYNNEI. The CDR3 is 10 amino acids. The V end was cut by 6 bases, the J end by 5 bases, with 3 bases between. The CDR3 nucleotides are TGTGCCAGCAGGGGAGATACGCAGTATTTT. It is translated as CASRGDTQYF.

The J gene is TRBJ1-4, the V gene TRBV19; possibly TRBD1 for D (5 bases). Germline loops: CDR1 LNHDA, CDR2 SQIVND (reference sequence). V lost 5 bases and J lost 0, with 10 bases in between. This CDR3 contains 15 residues. The CDR3 DNA is TGTGCCAGTAGTTCTACGACAGCAACTAATGAAAAACTGTTTTTT. This sequence encodes CASSSTTATNEKLFF.

This clone was counted once. This rearrangement joins TRBV19 to TRBJ1-3; D is possibly TRBD1 (6 bases). V lost 3 bases and J lost 2, with 11 bases in between. CDR3 length: 15 amino acids. Germline V gives CDR1 LNHDA, CDR2 SQIVND (reference sequence). The CDR3 DNA reads as TGTGCCAGTAGTATCTCCCGACAGGCTGGAAACACCATATATTTT. This sequence encodes CASSISRQAGNTIYF.

V is TRBV30 and J is TRBJ1-5; D may be TRBD1 (5 bases). Trimming took 3 bases from V and 7 from J, leaving 13 bases between them. Germline CDR1 is GTSNPN and CDR2 is SVGIG (reference sequence). The CDR3 is 13 residues long. CDR3 residues: CAWSGSGGQPQHF. Here the CDR3 DNA reads TGTGCCTGGAGCGGCAGCGGGGGACAGCCCCAGCATTTT.

This clone came up once. This chain connects TRBV10-3 to TRBJ2-7; TRBD2 agrees at 11 bases. Germline V gene lookup returns CDR1 ENHRY and CDR2 SYGVKD. The CDR3 length is 17 residues. V lost 0 bases and J lost 3; bases outside the gene matches: 7. CDR3 loop: CAISESIGTSGSYEQYF. The CDR3 DNA follows: TGTGCCATCAGTGAGTCAATCGGAACTAGCGGGAGCTACGAGCAGTACTTC.

The rearrangement uses TRBV4-1 and TRBJ2-7, with 7 bases lining up with TRBD1. The CDR3 spans 17 residues. Germline-derived CDR1 and CDR2 are MGHRA and YSYEKL. V was clipped by 2 bases and J by 2 bases; unmatched bases: 12. The CDR3 nucleotides are TGCGCCAGCAGCCAATCGATCGGACAGGCACGACCCTACGAGCAGTACTTC. Translation: CASSQSIGQARPYEQYF.

The genes are TRBV5-6 and TRBJ1-1; D uncertain. Germline CDR1 SGHDT, CDR2 YYEEEE. The CDR3 runs to 16 residues. Trimming cost V 1 base and J 0 bases, with 13 bases left between them. The CDR3 spells CASSLSIWGLNTEAFF. DNA for the CDR3: TGTGCCAGCAGCTTGTCCATTTGGGGATTGAACACTGAAGCTTTCTTT.

V usage is TRBV5-6 and J usage is TRBJ1-3; D ambiguous. Between the trimmed V and J ends, which lost 4 bases and 2 bases, there was a span of 16 bases. CDR1 and CDR2 from the germline V gene are SGHDT and YYEEEE. There are 16 residues in the CDR3. The CDR3 coding sequence is TGTGCCAGCAGCCCTCGGTCCCTTCTTACTGGAAACACCATATATTTT. Amino acid sequence: CASSPRSLLTGNTIYF. Using reference TRBV5-6 and TRBJ1-3 for the parts outside the CDR3, the full variable domain is DAGVTQSPTHLIKTRGQQVTLRCSPKSGHDTVSWYQQALGQGPQFIFQYYEEEERQRGNFPDRFSGHQFPNYSSELNVNALLLGDSALYLCASSPRSLLTGNTIYFGEGSWLTVV.

The V and J genes are TRBV6-5 and TRBJ1-2; TRBD1 matches 7 bases. Trimming at V came to 5 bases and at J to 5 bases, leaving 8 bases not matched to a gene. The CDR3 length is 14 residues. Germline CDR1 and CDR2: MNHEY and SVGAGI. CDR3 nucleotide sequence: TGTGCCAGCAGTACCCCAGGGGGAGGGTATGGCTACACCTTC. Translated, it gives CASSTPGGGYGYTF.

This sequence joins TRBV5-4 and TRBJ1-5, with a possible D match to TRBD1 (6 bases). The V and J ends lost 4 bases and 4 bases respectively, with 15 bases between them. Germline assignment: CDR1 SGHNT and CDR2 YYREEE (reference sequence). The CDR3 has 15 residues. This chain's CDR3 is CASSREKGVNQPQHF. Written as DNA, the CDR3 is TGTGCCAGCAGCCGGGAGAAGGGGGTGAATCAGCCCCAGCATTTT.

The chain employs TRBV4-3 and TRBJ2-1; TRBD2 agrees at 14 bases. V lost 4 bases and J lost 2; bases outside the gene matches: 7. CDR3 length equals 18 residues. Germline V gives CDR1 LGHNA, CDR2 YSLEER. Here the CDR3 reads CASSPRPGLAGAYNEQFF. The DNA of the CDR3 is TGCGCCAGCAGCCCGCGACCGGGACTAGCGGGAGCCTACAATGAGCAGTTCTTC.

This clone is a singleton in its sample. The chain links TRBV30 to TRBJ1-5, with D maybe TRBD1 (6 bases). V gave up 4 bases and J gave up 5 bases, with 15 bases separating them. CDR3 length: 14 amino acids. Germline lookup yields CDR1 GTSNPN and CDR2 SVGIG (reference sequence). The chain's CDR3 is CAWTNDRLDQPQHF. CDR3 coding DNA: TGTGCCTGGACCAATGACAGGTTGGATCAGCCCCAGCATTTT.

This sequence joins TRBV6-1 and TRBJ1-1, with D hard to call. The germline CDR1 and CDR2 sequences are MNHNS and SASEGT. The CDR3 extends over 15 amino acids. Deletions cut 5 bases from V and 0 bases from J, with 13 bases between. CDR3 loop: CASSLGLLMNTEAFF. The CDR3 DNA follows: TGTGCCAGCAGTTTGGGCCTGTTAATGAACACTGAAGCTTTCTTT.

The chain employs TRBV4-1 and TRBJ2-5; 7 bases are shared with TRBD1. With V trimmed by 3 bases and J by 2 bases, 9 bases remained unmatched. There are 16 residues in the CDR3. The germline V gene encodes CDR1 MGHRA and CDR2 YSYEKL. CDR3 nucleotides: TGCGCCAGCAGCCAGGCTTCAGGGGGTGGTCAAGAGACCCAGTACTTC. It codes for CASSQASGGGQETQYF.

The rearrangement joins TRBV18 to TRBJ1-3; 10 nucleotides agree with TRBD1. The germline CDR1 and CDR2 sequences are KGHSH and LQKENI. With V trimmed by 4 bases and J by 2 bases, 2 bases remained unmatched. The CDR3 has 15 residues. This CDR3 reads CASSRGTGAGNTIYF. The CDR3 DNA follows: TGTGCCAGCTCACGGGGGACAGGGGCTGGAAACACCATATATTTT.

The chain links TRBV4-3 to TRBJ2-3; D is perhaps TRBD2 (5 bases). Trimming removed 0 bases from V and 4 bases from J, with 14 bases in between. The CDR3 runs 16 residues. CDR1 LGHNA and CDR2 YSLEER come from the germline V gene. CDR3 amino acids: CASSQDLGGRADTQYF. In DNA form, the CDR3 reads TGCGCCAGCAGCCAAGATTTGGGCGGGCGCGCAGATACGCAGTATTTT.

The chain has TRBV28 and TRBJ1-5; D gene uncertain. V was pared by 3 bases and J by 1 base, with 7 bases between. The length of the CDR3 is 14 residues. Germline V gene data show CDR1 as MDHEN and CDR2 as SYDVKM. CDR3 amino acids: CASSLIGSNQPQHF. DNA of the CDR3: TGTGCCAGCAGTTTGATAGGGAGCAATCAGCCCCAGCATTTT.

This chain links TRBV5-1 with TRBJ1-6; D is ambiguous. V lost 0 bases and J 6 bases, leaving 7 bases between the germline ends. Germline V gene lookup returns CDR1 SGHRS and CDR2 YFSETQ. The CDR3 length is 14 residues. The CDR3 DNA sequence: TGCGCCAGCAGCTTGGGGCAGAGTAATTCACCCCTCCACTTT. Its protein product is CASSLGQSNSPLHF.

V is TRBV7-9 and J is TRBJ1-2; D unclear. Germline CDR1 is SEHNR and CDR2 is FQNEAQ (reference sequence). CDR3 length: 14 amino acids. V lost 1 base to trimming and J lost 7 bases, with 13 bases between them. This CDR3 is CASSLVPVWGGYTF. The DNA of the CDR3 is TGTGCCAGCAGCTTAGTTCCGGTTTGGGGTGGCTACACCTTC.